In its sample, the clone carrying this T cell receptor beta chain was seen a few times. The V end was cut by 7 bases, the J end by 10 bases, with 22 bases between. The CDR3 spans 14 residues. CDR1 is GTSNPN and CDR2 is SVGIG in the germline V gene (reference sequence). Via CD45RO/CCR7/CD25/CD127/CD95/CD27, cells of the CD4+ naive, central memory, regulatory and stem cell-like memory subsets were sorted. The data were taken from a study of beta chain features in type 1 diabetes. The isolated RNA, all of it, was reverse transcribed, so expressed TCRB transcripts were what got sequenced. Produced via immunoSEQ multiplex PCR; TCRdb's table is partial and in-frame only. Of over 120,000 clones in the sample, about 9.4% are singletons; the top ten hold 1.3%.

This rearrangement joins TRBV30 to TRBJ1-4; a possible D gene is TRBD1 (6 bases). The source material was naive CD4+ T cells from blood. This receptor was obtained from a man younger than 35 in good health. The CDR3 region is CASHLLTGSGKLFF. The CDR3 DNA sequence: TGTGCCTCGCACCTTCTTACAGGGTCTGGAAAACTGTTTTTT.